Listed below are T cell receptor beta chains from one sample, sequenced in a study of monozygotic twins with inflammatory bowel disease. TCRdb re-called the 5' RACE reads; every CDR3 protein appears as one record, without DNA. The ten top clones account for approximately 13%, within a sample of around 99,000 distinct CDR3 sequences. What was sequenced was blood. The receptor source for this set is a human donor with ulcerative colitis or Crohn's disease, or a healthy co-twin of an affected twin (not recorded which). CDR3s include the opening cysteine and the closing phenylalanine or tryptophan. The order of the fields is J gene, V gene, CDR3 length, CDR3 protein.

>TRBJ2-7|TRBV20-1|14
CSSRGGVDSYEQYF
>TRBJ2-1|TRBV7-2|15
CASSYSSGSIVEQFF
>TRBJ2-1|TRBV7-9|13
CASSLGYTSGEFF
>TRBJ2-3|TRBV12-3/TRBV12-4|15
CASSLDRGGTDTQYF
>TRBJ2-1|TRBV20-1|12
CSAREDGHEQFF
>TRBJ2-3|TRBV5-1|14
CASSLGGKGDTQYF
>TRBJ2-3|TRBV5-1|14
CASSLGLNTDTQYF
>TRBJ2-1|TRBV5-1|15
CASSLLRGPNNEQFF
>TRBJ1-2|TRBV2|11
CASSETYGYTF
>TRBJ2-1|TRBV28|15
CASTYGGGRPVEQFF
>TRBJ2-3|TRBV29-1|11
CSVESPDTQYF
>TRBJ2-7|TRBV5-1|13
CASSLESRGEQYF
>TRBJ2-3|TRBV28|16
CASSWSHRAPTDTQYF
>TRBJ1-5|TRBV12-3/TRBV12-4|13
CASSLGSQEPQHF
>TRBJ1-1|TRBV28|15
CASRKATGAGTEAFF
>TRBJ1-1|TRBV7-2|16
CASTKTGDRQNTEAFF
>TRBJ1-1|TRBV21-1|12
CASGWGATEAFF
>TRBJ2-7|TRBV9|14
CASSVLRLGYEQYF
>TRBJ2-3|TRBV20-1|14
CSASPGTGPDTQYF
>TRBJ2-3|TRBV7-7|15
CASSLGRVTTDTQYF
>TRBJ2-4|TRBV7-9|15
CASSLGGVSKNIQYF
>TRBJ2-1|TRBV6-1|14
CASSQTGRGNEQFF